Each of the 24 T cell receptor beta chains below was sequenced from the same sample in a study of long-term antiretroviral therapy in people with HIV. The assay, immunoSEQ v3.0, was run at survey level. Here immunoSEQ multiplex PCR was the method, and the copy in TCRdb shows in-frame clones only, minus some. The data show fewer than 20,000 clones, roughly 71% seen once. This specimen consisted of unsorted PBMCs, obtained around 2.4 years before starting antiretroviral therapy. These receptors originate from a woman aged 50 to 60 with HIV.

The CDR3 region has the DNA TGTGCCAGCAGCCCTCTAGGTGGAGGCACAGATACGCAGTATTTT. This translates into CASSPLGGGTDTQYF. This rearrangement joins TRBV7-1 to TRBJ2-3; no firm D call. TRBV7-1 has ORF status, its function being uncertain. V was trimmed by 5 bases and J by 1 base, leaving 13 bases between them. The CDR3 has 15 amino acids.

The chain recombines TRBV12-5 with TRBJ1-5; 8 nucleotides agree with TRBD1. Germline CDR1 reads LGHNT; CDR2 reads FRNRAP. The CDR3 is 17 residues long. With V trimmed by 0 bases and J by 3 bases, 7 bases remained unmatched. In DNA, the CDR3 is TGTGCTAGTGGTTTGGTACTTACAGGGGGGCTCAATCAGCCCCAGCATTTT. Amino acids: CASGLVLTGGLNQPQHF.

The CDR3 is CASSQSGTPGEKLFF. DNA of the CDR3: TGTGCCAGCAGCCAATCCGGGACCCCCGGGGAAAAACTGTTTTTT. The chain is built from TRBV2 and TRBJ1-4, with D tentatively TRBD1 (5 bases). The germline CDR1 and CDR2 sequences are SNHLY and FYNNEI. The CDR3 loop spans 15 amino acids. V was clipped by 6 bases and J by 8 bases, with 19 bases between them.

This clone was detected once. The chain employs TRBV5-1 and TRBJ2-1; D not certain. Between the trimmed V and J ends, which lost 2 bases and 8 bases, there was a span of 8 bases. Germline assignment: CDR1 SGHRS and CDR2 YFSETQ. This CDR3 has 12 residues. For the CDR3, the DNA is TGCGCCAGCAGCTTAACCACCGATGAGCAGTTCTTC. Residues: CASSLTTDEQFF.

The chain links TRBV12-5 to TRBJ1-2, with D maybe TRBD1 (5 bases). The CDR3 extends over 13 amino acids. Germline CDR1 and CDR2: LGHNT and FRNRAP. Trimming left V 7 bases short and J 2 bases short, with 11 bases between. CDR3 sequence (DNA): TGTGCTAGTGCCCCCGGGACGAACTATGGCTACACCTTC. Protein product: CASAPGTNYGYTF.

In its sample, this clone was seen a few times. This chain connects TRBV5-1 to TRBJ1-6, with 10 nucleotides matching TRBD1. Germline CDR1 is SGHRS and CDR2 is YFSETQ. This CDR3 has 15 residues. Trimming cost V 6 bases and J 7 bases; bases outside gene matches: 7. The CDR3 DNA sequence: TGCGCCAGCACCAGACAGGGGGCAGAAAATTCACCCCTCCACTTT. Translation: CASTRQGAENSPLHF.

The chain joins TRBV4-1 to TRBJ1-4; D gene ambiguous. Germline assignment: CDR1 MGHRA and CDR2 YSYEKL. The CDR3 totals 15 residues. V was clipped by 1 base and J by 5 bases, with 11 bases between them. CDR3 region: CASSQASRSNEKLFF. In DNA form, the CDR3 reads TGCGCCAGCAGCCAAGCGTCGAGGTCCAATGAAAAACTGTTTTTT.

J is TRBJ2-2 and V is TRBV2; D unresolved. CDR1 is SNHLY and CDR2 is FYNNEI in the germline V gene. V was shortened by 3 bases and J by 4 bases, with 9 bases between the two germline ends. CDR3 length: 14 residues. The CDR3 bases are TGTGCCAGCAGTGACGCAGGAGCCACCGGGGAGCTGTTTTTT. Translating gives CASSDAGATGELFF.

CDR3 protein: CASKESGGTEQYV. As DNA, the CDR3 is TGTGCCAGCAAAGAAAGTGGGGGTACAGAGCAGTACGTC. The chain uses TRBV6-1 and TRBJ2-7, with D possibly called TRBD1 or TRBD2 (5 bases each). Germline values: CDR1 MNHNS, CDR2 SASEGT. The CDR3 loop spans 13 amino acids. V was clipped by 7 bases and J by 7 bases, with 17 bases between them.

The chain recombines TRBV5-8 with TRBJ1-2, with a weak D call TRBD1 (6 bases). V lost 3 bases to trimming and J lost 3 bases, with 9 bases between them. The germline V gene has CDR1 SGHTS and CDR2 YDEGEE. This CDR3 region has 13 residues. Here the CDR3 reads CASSSRTDYGYTF. CDR3 coding DNA: TGTGCCAGCAGCTCCCGGACAGACTATGGCTACACCTTC.

The chain employs TRBV29-1 and TRBJ2-6; D unresolved. The germline gives CDR1 SQVTM, CDR2 ANQGSEA. The V and J ends lost 6 bases and 1 base respectively, with 7 bases between them. This CDR3 has 13 residues. The CDR3 sequence: CSVDFSGANVLTF. CDR3 coding DNA: TGCAGCGTCGACTTTTCTGGGGCCAACGTCCTGACTTTC.

The V call is TRBV10-2, the J call TRBJ2-1; 9 bases map to TRBD2. V lost 4 bases to trimming and J lost 12 bases; unmatched junction nucleotides: 10. Germline V CDR1 and CDR2: WSHSY, SAAADI. This CDR3 is built from 14 residues. CDR3: CASSVLSGGASQFF. The CDR3 region has the DNA TGCGCCAGCAGTGTTCTTAGCGGGGGTGCCTCGCAGTTCTTC.

The chain is built from TRBV28 and TRBJ2-2; TRBD1 agrees at 7 bases. From germline, CDR1 is MDHEN and CDR2 SYDVKM. CDR3 length: 14 residues. The trim removed 7 bases at V and 6 bases at J, leaving 8 bases unmatched. The CDR3 bases are TGTGCCAGCAACGACAGGGTCGGGGCCGGGGAGCTGTTTTTT. It codes for CASNDRVGAGELFF.

The genes are TRBV20-1 and TRBJ1-1, with no clear D. Per the germline V gene, CDR1 is DFQATT and CDR2 is SNEGSKA (reference sequence). V gave up 3 bases and J gave up 2 bases, with 4 bases separating them. The CDR3 spans 11 residues. The CDR3 sequence is CSASDNTEAFF. CDR3 coding DNA: TGCAGTGCTAGTGATAACACTGAAGCTTTCTTT.

The chain uses TRBV30 and TRBJ1-1; D is ambiguous. CDR3 length: 14 amino acids. V gave up 2 bases and J gave up 8 bases, with 18 bases separating them. CDR1 and CDR2 (germline): GTSNPN, SVGIG (reference sequence). Here the CDR3 DNA reads TGTGCCTGGAGTTCTCTCAGATCACAGTTCGAAGCTTTCTTT. Translated: CAWSSLRSQFEAFF.

The chain links TRBV30 to TRBJ2-5; 10 nucleotides match TRBD2. J gave up 4 bases and V 3 bases, and 8 bases lay outside the gene matches. Germline V gene data show CDR1 as GTSNPN and CDR2 as SVGIG (reference sequence). There are 15 residues in the CDR3. The CDR3 loop is CAWSRSGGPGETQYF. CDR3 in DNA: TGTGCCTGGAGCCGTAGCGGGGGGCCCGGAGAGACCCAGTACTTC.

This chain connects TRBV2 to TRBJ1-2; D unclear. CDR1 and CDR2 from the germline V gene are SNHLY and FYNNEI. With 8 bases removed from V and 2 bases from J, the gap between germline ends came to 6 bases. This CDR3 contains 11 residues. The CDR3 sequence: CASVGNYGYTF. CDR3 coding DNA: TGTGCCAGCGTCGGAAACTATGGCTACACCTTC.

V gene TRBV6-1 combines with J gene TRBJ2-7; D might be TRBD2 (9 bases). The germline gives CDR1 MNHNS, CDR2 SASEGT. This CDR3 is built from 15 residues. Deletions cut 1 base from V and 7 bases from J, with 17 bases between. CDR3 protein: CASSEVAGGTGEQYF. CDR3 nucleotides: TGTGCCAGCAGTGAAGTGGCGGGGGGGACAGGTGAGCAGTACTTC.

This clone was seen a few times. The chain joins TRBV19 to TRBJ2-1; 9 bases are a match to TRBD2. The CDR3 is 16 amino acids. Germline V gene data show CDR1 as LNHDA and CDR2 as SQIVND (reference sequence). With 7 bases clipped from V and 1 base from J, the junction kept 8 bases outside the gene matches. CDR3 nucleotide sequence: TGTGCCAGTAAGGGGAAAGCGGGGGGATCCTACAATGAGCAGTTCTTC. Translation gives CASKGKAGGSYNEQFF.

This clone was seen only a few times. The chain couples TRBV9 to TRBJ1-1, with D maybe TRBD1 (6 bases). Trimming left V 3 bases short and J 1 base short, with 10 bases between. CDR3 size: 14 residues. Germline loops: CDR1 SGDLS, CDR2 YYNGEE. This CDR3 reads CASSGQVSNTEAFF. In nucleotides, the CDR3 is TGTGCCAGCAGCGGACAGGTATCGAACACTGAAGCTTTCTTT.

The genes are TRBV6-1 and TRBJ1-2; D gene uncertain. There are 12 residues in the CDR3. V was clipped by 4 bases and J by 7 bases, with 10 bases between them. From germline, CDR1 is MNHNS and CDR2 SASEGT. The CDR3 DNA follows: TGTGCCAGCAGTGGCCCGTTATTTGGCTACACCTTC. As protein: CASSGPLFGYTF.

The V call is TRBV2, the J call TRBJ2-4; TRBD2 aligns across 10 bases. The CDR3 sequence is 16 residues long. Germline CDR1 SNHLY, CDR2 FYNNEI. The trim removed 6 bases at V and 7 bases at J, leaving 12 bases unmatched. The CDR3 region is CASSQQGAGGPNIQYF. CDR3 in DNA: TGTGCCAGCAGCCAACAAGGAGCGGGGGGGCCTAACATTCAGTACTTC.

This clone is medium-sized within its sample. The chain employs TRBV27 and TRBJ2-1, with 8 bases fitting TRBD1. CDR1 is MNHEY, CDR2 SMNVEV, per germline (reference sequence). The V gene end was trimmed by 0 bases and the J gene end by 7 bases; junction bases not matched to a gene: 8. The CDR3 is made up of 16 amino acids. The CDR3 protein is CASSLSPYRGKNEQFF. CDR3 DNA sequence: TGTGCCAGCAGTTTATCCCCATACAGGGGGAAGAATGAGCAGTTCTTC.

The genes are TRBV9 and TRBJ1-2; TRBD1 aligns across 9 bases. After removal of 4 bases from V and 5 bases from J, the junction contained 9 bases not matched to a gene. This CDR3 is built from 15 residues. The V gene's germline CDR1 is SGDLS and CDR2 YYNGEE. In nucleotides, the CDR3 is TGTGCCAGCAGCCGAAGGGACAGGGAAGGGTATGGCTACACCTTC. This gives the protein CASSRRDREGYGYTF. Looking up the rest from reference TRBV9 and TRBJ1-2 gives the full variable domain: DSGVTQTPKHLITATGQRVTLRCSPRSGDLSVYWYQQSLDQGLQFLIQYYNGEERAKGNILERFSAQQFPDLHSELNLSSLELGDSALYFCASSRRDREGYGYTFGSGTRLTVV.